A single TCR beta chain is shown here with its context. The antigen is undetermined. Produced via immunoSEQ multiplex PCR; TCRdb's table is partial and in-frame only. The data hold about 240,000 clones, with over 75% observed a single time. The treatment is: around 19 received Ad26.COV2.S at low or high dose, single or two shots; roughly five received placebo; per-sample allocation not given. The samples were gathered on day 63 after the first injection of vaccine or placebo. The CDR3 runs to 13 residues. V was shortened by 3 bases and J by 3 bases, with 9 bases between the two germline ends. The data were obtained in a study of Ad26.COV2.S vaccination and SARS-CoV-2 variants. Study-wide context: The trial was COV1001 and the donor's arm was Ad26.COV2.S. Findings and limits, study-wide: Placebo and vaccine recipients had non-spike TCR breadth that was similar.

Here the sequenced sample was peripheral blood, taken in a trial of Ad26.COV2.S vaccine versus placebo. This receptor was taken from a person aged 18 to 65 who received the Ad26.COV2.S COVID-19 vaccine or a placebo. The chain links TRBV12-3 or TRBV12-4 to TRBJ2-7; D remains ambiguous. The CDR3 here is CASSLNINYEQYF. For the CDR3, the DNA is TGTGCCAGCAGTTTGAACATAAACTACGAGCAGTACTTC.